Reported below is one TCR beta chain. This table comes from immunoSEQ multiplex PCR, and its TCRdb copy is limited to in-frame clones, with some not included. The sample gives under 75,000 clones, 55% to 75% of which show up once; approximately 4.8% is in the top ten. The record originates from a study of blood T cell repertoires in COVID-19. Study-wide background: Collection of acute and convalescent COVID-19 samples took place in the United States, Italy and Spain.

The V gene lost 4 bases and the J gene lost 0 bases, with 13 bases spanning the gap. The length of the CDR3 is 16 residues. Per germline, CDR1 SGDLS and CDR2 YYNGEE. This receptor was obtained from a woman in her 70s with COVID-19, enrolled during active disease. Sequenced sample: peripheral blood. The rearrangement links TRBV9 to TRBJ1-4; D is undetermined. The chain's CDR3 is CASSPGKRATNEKLFF. CDR3 DNA sequence: TGTGCCAGCAGCCCCGGGAAGAGAGCAACTAATGAAAAACTGTTTTTT.